This T cell receptor beta chain was recovered during a study of T cell responses to AZD1222 COVID-19 vaccine. Study observations and caveats: Repertoires were obtained only post-peak T cell response. Unmutated variant regions are reportedly the target of nearly half of TCRs that are spike-specific. Clonal diversity was possibly underestimated, and the donors were mostly white British, with more females.

Using immunoSEQ multiplex PCR, the repertoire was profiled, and TCRdb retains in-frame clones only, with some absent. The table lists about 120,000 clones, about 93% of them singletons. A note on this clone: The antigen is undetermined.

The CDR3 is 14 residues long. CDR1 and CDR2 from the germline V gene are SGHRS and YFSETQ. V shed 2 bases and J 6 bases; nucleotides not matched to a gene: 6. Timing groups of about 4 and about 12 weeks for second doses were pooled. The chain couples TRBV5-1 to TRBJ2-7, with TRBD1 identical over 9 bases. This specimen was peripheral blood, taken 28 days after the second AZD1222 dose. The TCR was taken from an adult who received the AZD1222 COVID-19 vaccine. CDR3 amino acids: CASSFTGQGSEQYF. DNA of the CDR3: TGCGCCAGCAGCTTTACAGGACAGGGGTCCGAGCAGTACTTC.